These T cell receptor beta chains were read from a single sample in a study of blood T cell repertoires in COVID-19. The method was immunoSEQ multiplex PCR; TCRdb's version includes in-frame clones alone and lacks a portion of them. The table records some 47,000 clones, about 91% of them present only once. Material: peripheral blood. These receptors came from a man aged 55-75 years with active COVID-19. The CDR3 runs from the conserved cysteine through the conserved F or W. The order of the fields is D gene, V gene, clone size, J gene, CDR3 DNA, CDR3 protein. A D gene is named only where the DNA matches it firmly. Size tells how often a clone was seen (once, few, many) or the class of an expanded clone, and some rows leave it out.

>TRBD1|TRBV7-9|few|TRBJ1-2
TGTGCCAGCAGCTTAAACAGGGGAGACTATGGCTACACCTTC
CASSLNRGDYGYTF
>TRBD2|TRBV7-2|once|TRBJ2-3
TGTGCCAGCAGCTCCGGGGGGGGACGCACAGATACGCAGTATTTT
CASSSGGGRTDTQYF
>TRBD1|TRBV7-9|-|TRBJ2-1
TGTGCCAGCAGGTTCCCGGGACAGGGGGCGAGGCAGTTCTTC
CASRFPGQGARQFF
>-|TRBV7-8|-|TRBJ2-4
TGTGCCAGCAGCCTTACTGCCAGGGGAAACATTCAGTACTTC
CASSLTARGNIQYF
>-|TRBV7-7|-|TRBJ2-5
TGTGCTAGCAGCTTAACAGAGCTCAAGACCCAGTACTTC
CASSLTELKTQYF
>-|TRBV7-2|-|TRBJ2-7
TGTGCCAGCAGCTTTGGCCCCCTCGAGCAGTACTTC
CASSFGPLEQYF
>TRBD2|TRBV28|few|TRBJ2-1
TGTGCCAGCAGTCTCAATCCTAGCGGGAGTTTTGATGAGCAGTTCTTC
CASSLNPSGSFDEQFF
>-|TRBV4-1|-|TRBJ2-1
TGCGCCAGCAGCCTCCTTCCGGGGGAGACGAAAAATGAGCAGTTCTTC
CASSLLPGETKNEQFF
>TRBD1|TRBV7-2|-|TRBJ1-2
TGTGCCAGCAGCTTGGGACAGGGCGGAAACTATGGCTACACCTTC
CASSLGQGGNYGYTF
>TRBD2|TRBV3-1/TRBV3-2|-|TRBJ2-7
TGTGCCAGCAGCCTACGAGGACTAGCGGGAGGCGAGCAGTACTTC
CASSLRGLAGGEQYF
>TRBD1|TRBV29-1|-|TRBJ2-3
TGCAGCGTTGCTACGACAGGGTTCTCCACAGATACGCAGTATTTT
CSVATTGFSTDTQYF
>TRBD1|TRBV4-3|-|TRBJ2-2
TGCGCCAGCAGCCGGCTTACAGGGGGCACCGGGGAGCTGTTTTTT
CASSRLTGGTGELFF
>TRBD1|TRBV4-1|-|TRBJ2-7
TGCGCCAGCAGCCTACGGCGTGGACAGGGACGTCTGGGCGAGCAGTACTTC
CASSLRRGQGRLGEQYF
>-|TRBV4-1|few|TRBJ2-7
TGCGCCAGCAGCCTCAATCCTAGCGTGAGCTCCTACGAGCAGTACTTC
CASSLNPSVSSYEQYF
>-|TRBV6-1|-|TRBJ2-2
TGTGCCAGCAGTGAAAGGTACCCCGGCGACAGATATAACACCGGGGAGCTGTTTTTT
CASSERYPGDRYNTGELFF
>-|TRBV10-3|-|TRBJ2-7
TGTGCCATCAGTGAGTCGTGGACATCAGCCTACGAGCAGTACTTC
CAISESWTSAYEQYF
>-|TRBV9|-|TRBJ2-4
TGTGCCAGCAGCGCCCTGGATACCGGGTCCCCAGGGATTCAGTACTTC
CASSALDTGSPGIQYF
>TRBD2|TRBV6-4|-|TRBJ2-4
TGTGCCAGCAGTGACGACGGACTAGCGGTAGCCAAAAACATTCAGTACTTC
CASSDDGLAVAKNIQYF
>TRBD1|TRBV7-3|-|TRBJ1-2
TGTGCCAGCAGCTTACAGGGGGCGATCGGCTACACCTTC
CASSLQGAIGYTF
>-|TRBV21-1|-|TRBJ1-2
TGTGCCAGCAGCGCAAAGGGAAGGGGAAAGGGCTACACCTTC
CASSAKGRGKGYTF
>TRBD1|TRBV7-3|-|TRBJ1-1
TGTGCCAGCAGTAAAATGGGACAGACCACTGAAGCTTTCTTT
CASSKMGQTTEAFF
>TRBD1|TRBV6-4|-|TRBJ1-5
TGTGCCAGCAGTGCCCACAGGGGAATCAATCAGCCCCAGCATTTT
CASSAHRGINQPQHF
>-|TRBV5-4|-|TRBJ2-5
TGTGCCAGCAGCCCGGGGAACCAAGAGACCCAGTACTTC
CASSPGNQETQYF
>-|TRBV6-2/TRBV6-3|-|TRBJ2-5
TGTGCCAGCAGTCGACAGGACCCCCAAGAGACCCAGTACTTC
CASSRQDPQETQYF
>-|TRBV7-2|-|TRBJ1-1
TGTGCCAGCAGTTCCACAGCCCGAAACACTGAAGCTTTCTTT
CASSSTARNTEAFF
>TRBD2|TRBV7-6|-|TRBJ2-3
TGTGCCAGCAGCACCCGGACTAGCGGCACAGATACGCAGTATTTT
CASSTRTSGTDTQYF
>TRBD1|TRBV18|-|TRBJ2-1
TGTGCCAGCTCGTCCGGGACAGGGGGCAATGAGCAGTTCTTC
CASSSGTGGNEQFF
>-|TRBV6-5|-|TRBJ2-5
TGTGCCAGCAGTTACTTCCGTCTCGAGGTCGAGACCCAGTACTTC
CASSYFRLEVETQYF
>-|TRBV9|-|TRBJ2-3
TGTGCCAGCAGCGTAGTTGGAGCAGATACGCAGTATTTT
CASSVVGADTQYF
>TRBD2|TRBV27|-|TRBJ2-5
TGTGCCAGCAGTGCCGGACTAGTGGGAACCCCGTACTTC
CASSAGLVGTPYF